The rows below give T cell receptor beta chains drawn from one sample of a study of T cell responses to AZD1222 COVID-19 vaccine. Repertoires were generated with immunoSEQ multiplex PCR, while TCRdb's copy carries only in-frame clones and drops some. The sample records roughly 150,000 clones, about nine tenths being singletons. The specimen comprised peripheral blood, sampled on day 0 of AZD1222 vaccination. These receptors were collected from an adult in good health. Both conserved end residues are trimmed from each CDR3.

j_call | cdr3_length | v_call | cdr3_aa
TRBJ2-1 | 10 | TRBV11-2 | ASSLEAYKQF
TRBJ2-7 | 12 | TRBV6-2/TRBV6-3 | ASSYPTPRREQY
TRBJ1-1 | 11 | TRBV19 | ASRDRANTEAF
TRBJ1-4 | 13 | TRBV19 | ASSIRGQGGEKLF
TRBJ1-1 | 13 | TRBV5-4 | ASSLMGPGATEAF
TRBJ2-7 | 12 | TRBV2 | ASSHTGTDYEQY
TRBJ2-1 | 14 | TRBV27 | ASSLSPGPYLNEQF
TRBJ2-3 | 10 | TRBV28 | ASAVGTDTQY
TRBJ2-7 | 11 | TRBV30 | AWQRQGAYEQY
TRBJ2-1 | 14 | TRBV29-1 | SVGMYAGQSSEKQF
TRBJ1-4 | 15 | TRBV7-2 | ASSRLLGRTRREKLF
TRBJ1-4 | 10 | TRBV3-1/TRBV3-2 | ASSQRSEKLF
TRBJ2-7 | 15 | TRBV27 | ASSLAGGPQSSYEQY
TRBJ1-1 | 12 | TRBV19 | ASSIRTGTTEAF
TRBJ2-6 | 15 | TRBV19 | ASSIVRGNSGANVLT
TRBJ1-3 | 12 | TRBV28 | ASRTGSSGNTIY
TRBJ2-7 | 13 | TRBV7-9 | ASSPGLALLYEQY
TRBJ2-5 | 14 | TRBV28 | ASSLLGPTIQETQY
TRBJ1-3 | 12 | TRBV7-2 | ASSLLWVEGTIY
TRBJ2-1 | 10 | TRBV7-9 | ASNENYNEQF
TRBJ2-1 | 11 | TRBV10-2 | ASIDSGRADQF
TRBJ1-2 | 13 | TRBV18 | ASSPRGGGKYSYT
TRBJ2-7 | 13 | TRBV10-3 | AIRGHRGEAYEQY
TRBJ2-7 | 16 | TRBV6-2/TRBV6-3 | ASSYSGQGLAGALRTL
TRBJ2-2 | 11 | TRBV2 | ASRAGSAGELF
TRBJ1-1 | 10 | TRBV4-2 | ASSFIGLEAF
TRBJ1-1 | 13 | TRBV28 | ASSRGGPLNTEAF
TRBJ1-6 | 15 | TRBV7-9 | ASSYARSGALDSPLH
TRBJ2-3 | 13 | TRBV11-3 | ASSLGAGVGDTQY
TRBJ2-1 | 14 | TRBV4-3 | ASSQDRASSYNEQF
TRBJ1-6 | 12 | TRBV6-5 | ASRPGQGNSPLH
TRBJ1-5 | 11 | TRBV7-9 | ATALDGNQPQH
TRBJ2-7 | 13 | TRBV28 | ASSLQAGLVYEQY
TRBJ1-1 | 11 | TRBV5-6 | ASSWDRGTEAF
TRBJ1-2 | 12 | TRBV7-9 | ASSLVSGVDGYT
TRBJ2-2 | 13 | TRBV6-5 | ASRRTGGGPGELF
TRBJ2-1 | 11 | TRBV2 | ASSEAPMSEQF
TRBJ1-2 | 16 | TRBV9 | ASSPGERMDRVVYGYT
TRBJ1-1 | 12 | TRBV10-3 | AISDLGPNTEAF
TRBJ1-1 | 11 | TRBV7-2 | ASSLSWNTEAF
TRBJ2-7 | 13 | TRBV7-2 | ASSFDRGSIYEQY
TRBJ1-6 | 12 | TRBV27 | ASSLLQGSSPLH
TRBJ2-2 | 16 | TRBV5-4 | ASSPGGTSGRVTGELF
TRBJ2-2 | 15 | TRBV5-1 | ASSRGLAGGPSGELF
TRBJ1-6 | 13 | TRBV6-1 | ASSEAGTFQRPLH
TRBJ1-5 | 13 | TRBV9 | ASSVGSGHNQPQH
TRBJ1-2 | 11 | TRBV12-3/TRBV12-4 | ASSFKGAGGYT
TRBJ2-7 | 13 | TRBV18 | ASSPVGETGYEQY
TRBJ1-2 | 12 | TRBV20-1 | SASRPETLYGYT
TRBJ2-1 | 14 | TRBV5-1 | ASSKTDYLTYNEQF
TRBJ1-1 | 10 | TRBV11-3 | ASSFAGREAF